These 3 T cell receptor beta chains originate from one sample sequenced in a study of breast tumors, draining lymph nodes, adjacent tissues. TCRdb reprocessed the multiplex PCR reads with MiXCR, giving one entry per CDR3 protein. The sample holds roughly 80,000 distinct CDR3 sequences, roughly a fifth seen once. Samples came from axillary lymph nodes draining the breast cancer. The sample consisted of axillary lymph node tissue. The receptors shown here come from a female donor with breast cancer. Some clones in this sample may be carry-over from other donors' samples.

The CDR3 nucleotides read TGTGCCAGCAGTTTAAAAGGCCCCTCGAGGGGCTATGGCTACACCTTC. Translating gives CASSLKGPSRGYGYTF. The rearrangement links TRBV27 to TRBJ1-2; tentative D call: TRBD1 (5 bases). The CDR3 totals 16 residues. The germline V and J ends were trimmed by 2 bases and 4 bases, with 17 bases remaining between them. Germline CDR1 MNHEY, CDR2 SMNVEV (reference sequence).

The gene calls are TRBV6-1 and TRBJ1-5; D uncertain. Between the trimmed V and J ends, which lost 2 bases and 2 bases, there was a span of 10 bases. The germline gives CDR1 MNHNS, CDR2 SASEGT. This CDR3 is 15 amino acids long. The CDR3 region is CASSERGFGNQPQHF. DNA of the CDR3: TGTGCCAGCAGTGAAAGAGGGTTCGGCAATCAGCCCCAGCATTTT.

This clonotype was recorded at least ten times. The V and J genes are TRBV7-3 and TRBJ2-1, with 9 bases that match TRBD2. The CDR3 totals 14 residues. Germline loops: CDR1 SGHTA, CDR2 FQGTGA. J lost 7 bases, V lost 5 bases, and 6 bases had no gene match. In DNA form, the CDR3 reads TGTGCCAGCAGCCCATTAGCGGGAGTGAATGAGCAGTTCTTC. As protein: CASSPLAGVNEQFF.